This T cell receptor (beta chain) is from a study of read filtering for tumor transcriptome and immune sequencing. For the study at large: Revised staging placed eight or nine patients in R-ISS I, approximately 16 in II, 6 or 7 in III. RNA-seq yielded only 85 to 1273 TCR reads, IR-seq about 3.5 to 10.27 million.

This clonotype showed up many times. V lost 1 base to trimming and J lost 9 bases, with 4 bases between them. There are 11 residues in the CDR3. Per the germline V gene, CDR1 is SGHVS and CDR2 is FQNEAQ. From roughly 0.4 ug of RNA, a library with molecular barcoded alpha/delta and beta/gamma adaptors was made. TCRdb ran MiXCR on the reads and lists one entry per CDR3 protein. Among about 57,000 distinct CDR3 sequences listed, approximately 13% were seen once. The chain couples TRBV7-8 to TRBJ2-1; no definite D call. The TCR was taken from a donor aged 40 or over with multiple myeloma. Material for sequencing was a population of CD138-negative cells sorted from bone marrow. Here the CDR3 reads CASSLDPEQFF. In nucleotides, the CDR3 is TGTGCCAGCAGCTTAGACCCTGAGCAGTTCTTC.